Reported below is one T cell receptor beta chain. Its antigen is not identified. The V gene lost 2 bases and the J gene lost 5 bases, with 6 bases spanning the gap. Germline V gene data show CDR1 as MNHNS and CDR2 as SASEGT. CDR3 size: 12 residues. Together with a sample-barcoded 5' primer, a J-beta primer mix was included in a second PCR lasting about 6 to 11 cycles. A single record per CDR3 protein comes from TCRdb applying MiXCR to the 5' RACE reads. The sample lists around 1,900,000 distinct CDR3 sequences, around 40% occurring once. The entry originates in a study of blood T cells in healthy people across ages. Notes on the study in general: Unsorted PBMC material precluded a definitive naive versus antigen-experienced comparison.

Sequenced sample: blood. This TCR came from a human donor in good health. V usage is TRBV6-1 and J usage is TRBJ1-1; D unresolved. The CDR3 sequence is CASSEYLTEAFF. The CDR3 DNA sequence: TGTGCCAGCAGTGAATATTTGACTGAAGCTTTCTTT.